A selection of T cell receptor beta chains follows, all from one sample in a study of shared clonotypes between healthy human individuals. Clones were read by immunoSEQ multiplex PCR, and TCRdb kept only the in-frame ones, dropping some. Among about 610,000 clones listed, roughly 96% were seen once. Sequenced sample: naive CD8+ T cells sorted from blood. The receptor set was obtained from a woman in her twenties or thirties in good health. Each CDR3 is given with its conserved first and last residue. Each record gives: CDR3 protein, clone size, J gene, V gene. Clone size is not always given. Where it is, it says once, few, many or a class for expanded clones.

CDR3: CASSAEGAGEQYF
size: -
J: TRBJ2-7
V: TRBV9

CDR3: CARTPAGSGTGELFF
size: -
J: TRBJ2-2
V: TRBV7-9

CDR3: CASSRTGSNQPQHF
size: once
J: TRBJ1-5
V: TRBV4-1

CDR3: CASSSGLSGYTF
size: once
J: TRBJ1-2
V: TRBV6-5

CDR3: CSVGTGDGYTF
size: -
J: TRBJ1-2
V: TRBV29-1

CDR3: CASSEGGLADNEQFF
size: -
J: TRBJ2-1
V: TRBV6-1

CDR3: CASSSRTSGGEQYF
size: -
J: TRBJ2-7
V: TRBV12-1

CDR3: CASSYFGTGLPYEQYF
size: -
J: TRBJ2-7
V: TRBV6-5

CDR3: CSAHLDGYTF
size: -
J: TRBJ1-2
V: TRBV20-1

CDR3: CASMAGDNHEQYF
size: -
J: TRBJ2-7
V: TRBV28

CDR3: CASSQEEGESAEAFF
size: few
J: TRBJ1-1
V: TRBV4-1

CDR3: CASSQGASGIYNEQFF
size: -
J: TRBJ2-1
V: TRBV4-1

CDR3: CASSVEVGPGELFF
size: -
J: TRBJ2-2
V: TRBV9

CDR3: CASSTGRYGYTF
size: -
J: TRBJ1-2
V: TRBV19

CDR3: CASSFAGVTSDQETQYF
size: -
J: TRBJ2-5
V: TRBV28

CDR3: CASSVGTSGGNEQFF
size: -
J: TRBJ2-1
V: TRBV9

CDR3: CASSHVGNYNEQFF
size: -
J: TRBJ2-1
V: TRBV11-2

CDR3: CASSLAQGVYTEAFF
size: -
J: TRBJ1-1
V: TRBV5-1

CDR3: CATTSFGSYEQYF
size: -
J: -
V: TRBV15

CDR3: CASSHLTGAGANVLTF
size: -
J: TRBJ2-6
V: TRBV14

CDR3: CSVLISEQYF
size: -
J: TRBJ2-5
V: TRBV29-1

CDR3: CASSPYTTLGTEAFF
size: -
J: TRBJ1-1
V: TRBV11-2

CDR3: CASSPAGGFTDTQYF
size: -
J: TRBJ2-3
V: TRBV27

CDR3: CASSFGGVGGDEQFF
size: once
J: TRBJ2-1
V: TRBV27

CDR3: CASSFASSYNEQFF
size: -
J: TRBJ2-1
V: TRBV7-9

CDR3: CASSPNPEGDTEAFF
size: -
J: TRBJ1-1
V: TRBV18

CDR3: CASSPEGSNSYNEQFF
size: once
J: TRBJ2-1
V: TRBV28

CDR3: CASSLGDRVAQHF
size: -
J: TRBJ1-5
V: TRBV27

CDR3: CASSGRDPGRETQYF
size: once
J: TRBJ2-5
V: TRBV9

CDR3: CASSLAGAVYEQYF
size: -
J: TRBJ2-7
V: TRBV27

CDR3: CASLGEGDGELFF
size: -
J: TRBJ2-2
V: TRBV6-5

CDR3: CASSPGTASYNEQFF
size: -
J: TRBJ2-1
V: TRBV11-3

CDR3: CSVVTGDSYEQYF
size: -
J: TRBJ2-7
V: TRBV29-1

CDR3: CASSLDLSYEQYF
size: -
J: TRBJ2-7
V: TRBV5-6

CDR3: CASSSLGGAEDTQYF
size: -
J: TRBJ2-3
V: TRBV11-2

CDR3: CASSRGGLEQFF
size: -
J: TRBJ2-1
V: TRBV5-4

CDR3: CASSHDGFSGANVLTF
size: -
J: TRBJ2-6
V: TRBV4-1

CDR3: CASSFSPGAEGETQYF
size: -
J: TRBJ2-5
V: TRBV28

CDR3: CASSGGRVEGYEQYF
size: -
J: TRBJ2-7
V: TRBV28

CDR3: CASSQQGITEAFF
size: -
J: TRBJ1-1
V: TRBV5-6

CDR3: CASSQDRAGNQPQHF
size: -
J: TRBJ1-5
V: TRBV19

CDR3: CATSRLYNQPQHF
size: -
J: TRBJ1-5
V: TRBV15

CDR3: CASSYSAGEETQYF
size: -
J: TRBJ2-5
V: TRBV28

CDR3: CASSFWAESYEQYF
size: -
J: TRBJ2-7
V: TRBV5-1

CDR3: CASSYRGGSIPYEQYF
size: -
J: TRBJ2-7
V: TRBV28

CDR3: CATSLADTDTQYF
size: -
J: TRBJ2-3
V: TRBV2

CDR3: CASSFSPFPNSNQPQHF
size: -
J: TRBJ1-5
V: TRBV7-2

CDR3: CASSAPSGRFPDTQYF
size: -
J: TRBJ2-3
V: TRBV9

CDR3: CASSDVQYSYEQYF
size: -
J: TRBJ2-7
V: TRBV25-1

CDR3: CASSSEGAGTGELFF
size: -
J: TRBJ2-2
V: TRBV11-1

CDR3: CASSQDLDGATNEKLFF
size: -
J: TRBJ1-4
V: TRBV4-1

CDR3: CASSQTINNEQFF
size: -
J: TRBJ2-1
V: TRBV19

CDR3: CASSGTGATNTEAFF
size: -
J: TRBJ1-1
V: TRBV28